A single sample gave rise to the 32 T cell receptor beta chains below, sequenced in a study of T cell changes during pregnancy in multiple sclerosis. The protocol was immunoSEQ multiplex PCR, while the TCRdb copy is restricted to in-frame clones and leaves out a portion. There are tens of thousands of clones in the sample; roughly 90% occur only once, and roughly 0.91% lies in the top ten. The material sequenced was peripheral blood, taken before pregnancy. These receptors came from a female donor with multiple sclerosis, enrolled in a pregnancy study.

The rearrangement joins TRBV9 to TRBJ2-3, with 11 bases identical to TRBD2. V lost 3 bases and J lost 2; bases outside the gene matches: 2. Germline V CDR1 and CDR2: SGDLS, YYNGEE. The CDR3 contains 15 residues. This chain's CDR3 is CASSGGLADTDTQYF. DNA for the CDR3: TGTGCCAGCAGCGGGGGACTAGCGGACACAGATACGCAGTATTTT.

The J gene is TRBJ2-7, the V gene TRBV7-6; 9 nucleotides agree with TRBD2. The germline V gene has CDR1 SGHVS and CDR2 FNYEAQ. Trimming cost V 6 bases and J 5 bases; bases outside gene matches: 8. This CDR3 has 14 residues. The CDR3 coding sequence is TGTGCCAGCAGGGTGCGGGAGGGGTTCCACGAGCAGTACTTC. This sequence encodes CASRVREGFHEQYF.

The chain uses TRBV6-1 and TRBJ1-1, with TRBD1 matching 10 bases. CDR1 is MNHNS, CDR2 SASEGT, per germline. The CDR3 loop spans 14 amino acids. V lost 10 bases to trimming and J lost 4 bases; unmatched junction nucleotides: 9. CDR3 coding DNA: TGTGCCACCACCCCATGGACAGGGGGCACTGAAGCTTTCTTT. Its translation is CATTPWTGGTEAFF.

V usage is TRBV7-2 and J usage is TRBJ2-3, with 9 positions matching TRBD2. Germline CDR1 and CDR2: SGHTA and FQGNSA. The CDR3 runs to 18 residues. The V and J ends lost 0 bases and 3 bases, in that order; junction bases with no gene match: 10. CDR3 residues: CASSLAAAGGPQTDTQYF. The CDR3 coding sequence is TGTGCCAGCAGCTTAGCGGCGGCGGGGGGGCCGCAGACAGATACGCAGTATTTT.

This clone has just one count. The gene calls are TRBV27 and TRBJ2-5; TRBD2 agrees at 9 bases. The junction had 26 bases not matched to a gene; V was cut back by 8 bases and J by 1 base. Germline assignment: CDR1 MNHEY and CDR2 SMNVEV (reference sequence). The CDR3 is made up of 21 amino acids. The DNA for the CDR3 is TGTGCCAGCCCAGACCAGCCCATACCGTCTTTAAGGCGGGAGGGCCAAGAGACCCAGTACTTC. Amino acids: CASPDQPIPSLRREGQETQYF.

CDR3 nucleotide sequence: TGCGCCAGCAGCCAAGTTAACCCGGGACTAGTAGTCGAGCAGTACTTC. This translates into CASSQVNPGLVVEQYF. V usage is TRBV4-1 and J usage is TRBJ2-7; 8 positions agree with TRBD2. Unmatched junction bases numbered 11, after V lost 1 base and J lost 6 bases. This CDR3 comprises 16 residues. From germline, CDR1 is MGHRA and CDR2 YSYEKL.

The CDR3 loop is CASSPGDPGGGQYF. CDR3 DNA: TGTGCCAGCAGCCCGGGAGACCCGGGAGGGGGGCAGTATTTT. This chain connects TRBV7-3 to TRBJ2-3; 8 bases are shared with TRBD2. This CDR3 has 14 residues. CDR1 is SGHTA, CDR2 FQGTGA, per germline. V was pared by 5 bases and J by 11 bases, with 12 bases of the junction left unmatched.

This clone was counted once. The rearrangement links TRBV9 to TRBJ2-3, with TRBD1 identical over 9 bases. Germline V gene sequence: CDR1 SGDLS, CDR2 YYNGEE. This CDR3 is 14 amino acids long. Trimming removed 5 bases from V and 6 bases from J; junction bases left unmatched: 7. CDR3 DNA: TGTGCCAGCAGTGCGACAGGGGGATGGGATACGCAGTATTTT. It is translated as CASSATGGWDTQYF.

The chain is built from TRBV6-6 and TRBJ2-5; 7 bases are shared with TRBD2. Germline CDR1 MNHNY, CDR2 SVGAGI (reference sequence). The CDR3 spans 15 residues. V lost 7 bases and J lost 4; bases outside the gene matches: 12. The CDR3: CASMNWQGGTETQYF. In DNA, the CDR3 is TGTGCCAGCATGAACTGGCAGGGAGGGACAGAGACCCAGTACTTC.

The rearrangement uses TRBV5-1 and TRBJ1-2, with no clear D. Between the trimmed V and J ends, which lost 5 bases and 3 bases, there was a span of 11 bases. Germline V gives CDR1 SGHRS, CDR2 YFSETQ. There are 13 residues in the CDR3. CDR3 sequence reads: CASRWRDDYGYTF. The CDR3 DNA follows: TGCGCCAGCAGGTGGCGGGATGACTATGGCTACACCTTC.

The CDR3 region has the DNA TGTGCCAGCAGCGGGGGGGGTCCGAACACCGGGGAGCTGTTTTTT. This codes for CASSGGGPNTGELFF. This chain links TRBV28 with TRBJ2-2; TRBD2 aligns across 8 bases. J was trimmed by 0 bases and V by 6 bases; bases with no gene match: 3. The CDR3 totals 15 residues. From germline, CDR1 is MDHEN and CDR2 SYDVKM.

The chain has TRBV15 and TRBJ2-5, with D possibly being TRBD2 (6 bases). The V gene lost 6 bases and the J gene lost 5 bases, with 16 bases spanning the gap. The CDR3 has 14 residues. Germline V gene sequence: CDR1 LNHNV, CDR2 YYDKDF (reference sequence). The CDR3 DNA is TGTGCCACCAGTTATTCACGGGGGTCTGAGACCCAGTACTTC. Protein: CATSYSRGSETQYF.

The chain carries TRBV19 and TRBJ1-1; no clear D. With 4 bases removed from V and 1 base from J, the gap between germline ends came to 7 bases. Germline assignment: CDR1 LNHDA and CDR2 SQIVND (reference sequence). This CDR3 is built from 13 residues. CDR3 bases: TGTGCCAGTAGTAAACGGGGGAACACTGAAGCTTTCTTT. It encodes CASSKRGNTEAFF.

The chain combines TRBV2 with TRBJ2-5; the D is unclear. Trimming took off 7 bases at V and 2 bases at J, with 11 bases between the two ends. Germline-derived CDR1 and CDR2 are SNHLY and FYNNEI. CDR3 length equals 13 residues. CDR3 amino acids: CASNLGQQETQYF. CDR3 bases: TGTGCCAGCAATCTAGGCCAACAAGAGACCCAGTACTTC. The whole variable domain, filled in from reference TRBV2 and TRBJ2-5, reads EPEVTQTPSHQVTQMGQEVILRCVPISNHLYFYWYRQILGQKVEFLVSFYNNEISEKSEIFDDQFSVERPDGSNFTLKIRSTKLEDSAMYFCASNLGQQETQYFGPGTRLLVL.

The chain combines TRBV5-1 with TRBJ2-5, with 7 bases matching TRBD2. V shed 2 bases and J 3 bases; nucleotides not matched to a gene: 4. Germline V CDR1 and CDR2: SGHRS, YFSETQ. The CDR3 totals 14 residues. In nucleotides, the CDR3 is TGCGCCAGCAGCTTAAGGGACTATGAAGAGACCCAGTACTTC. It encodes CASSLRDYEETQYF.

The rearrangement uses TRBV13 and TRBJ2-5; 9 bases line up with TRBD2. Germline assignment: CDR1 PRHDT and CDR2 FYEKMQ (reference sequence). The CDR3 runs to 17 residues. V lost 4 bases, J lost 2 bases, and 11 bases stayed unmatched. CDR3 sequence reads: CASSSLTQAGGQETQYF. The CDR3 nucleotides read TGTGCCAGCAGCTCGCTCACTCAAGCGGGGGGACAAGAGACCCAGTACTTC.

The genes are TRBV6-1 and TRBJ1-1; D is uncertain. The CDR3 runs 13 residues. Germline lookup yields CDR1 MNHNS and CDR2 SASEGT. Trimming cost V 7 bases and J 3 bases, with 12 bases left between them. CDR3 loop: CASTQMAYTEAFF. In DNA form, the CDR3 reads TGTGCCAGCACCCAAATGGCATACACTGAAGCTTTCTTT.

The chain recombines TRBV6-5 with TRBJ2-1; TRBD1 is a possible D gene (5 bases). Trimming removed 5 bases from V and 6 bases from J, with 17 bases in between. This CDR3 is 15 amino acids long. Germline lookup yields CDR1 MNHEY and CDR2 SVGAGI. The CDR3 nucleotides read TGTGCCAGCAGTCCCCGGACACGATGGGGCAATGAGCAGTTCTTC. It translates to CASSPRTRWGNEQFF.

The CDR3 loop is CAWSVQTSNEKLFF. CDR3 nucleotides: TGTGCCTGGAGTGTACAGACCAGTAATGAAAAACTGTTTTTT. The V and J genes are TRBV30 and TRBJ1-4; no clear D. Germline CDR1 reads GTSNPN; CDR2 reads SVGIG (reference sequence). The V end was cut by 0 bases, the J end by 4 bases, with 9 bases between. This CDR3 has 14 amino acids.

The CDR3 reads CASTRAGGNEQYF. CDR3 in DNA: TGTGCCAGCACGAGGGCAGGTGGGAACGAGCAGTACTTC. The V gene is TRBV6-5, the J gene TRBJ2-7; D is possibly TRBD2 (5 bases). From germline, CDR1 is MNHEY and CDR2 SVGAGI. The V end was cut by 7 bases, the J end by 5 bases, with 15 bases between. This CDR3 has 13 amino acids.

V and J are TRBV7-2 and TRBJ2-7; D is uncertain. The CDR3 totals 14 residues. The germline gives CDR1 SGHTA, CDR2 FQGNSA. The V end lost 5 bases, the J end lost 0 bases, and 11 bases lay between the germline ends. The CDR3 protein is CASSRGWSSYEQYF. CDR3 in DNA: TGTGCCAGCAGCCGTGGGTGGAGCTCCTACGAGCAGTACTTC.

V usage is TRBV5-1 and J usage is TRBJ2-2; 7 nucleotides match TRBD1. CDR1 SGHRS and CDR2 YFSETQ come from the germline V gene. The CDR3 loop spans 15 amino acids. With V trimmed by 0 bases and J by 6 bases, 5 bases remained unmatched. For the CDR3, the DNA is TGCGCCAGCAGCTTGGGAGGGGGCAAGTCCGGGGAGCTGTTTTTT. Amino acid sequence: CASSLGGGKSGELFF.

There are a few counts of this clone. This rearrangement joins TRBV15 to TRBJ1-4; D possibly corresponds to TRBD1 (5 bases). V lost 0 bases and J lost 11, with 13 bases in between. The CDR3 length is 14 residues. From germline, CDR1 is LNHNV and CDR2 YYDKDF (reference sequence). The CDR3 DNA sequence: TGTGCCACCAGCAGAGACAGGGCGGTTTGGAAACTGTTTTTT. This translates into CATSRDRAVWKLFF.

This chain uses TRBV19 with TRBJ2-5; D unclear. This CDR3 has 13 residues. Germline-derived CDR1 and CDR2 are LNHDA and SQIVND (reference sequence). Between the trimmed V and J ends, which lost 5 bases and 1 base, there was a span of 8 bases. CDR3 DNA: TGTGCCAGTAGTGGCCCGGGCCAAGAGACCCAGTACTTC. Protein product: CASSGPGQETQYF.

The chain couples TRBV14 to TRBJ1-2; TRBD1 agrees at 9 bases. V dropped 5 bases and J dropped 6; count of bases not matched to a gene: 4. Germline V gene data show CDR1 as SGHDN and CDR2 as FVKESK. This CDR3 is 13 amino acids long. The CDR3 protein is CASSWDRADGYTF. The CDR3 nucleotides read TGTGCCAGCAGCTGGGACAGGGCTGATGGCTACACCTTC.

The chain links TRBV18 to TRBJ1-4; 10 bases match TRBD1. Looked up from germline, CDR1 is KGHSH and CDR2 is LQKENI. The CDR3 is made up of 15 amino acids. The V segment lost 2 bases and the J segment 7 bases; nucleotides outside the gene matches: 4. The CDR3 sequence is CASSPSGDRGEKLFF. CDR3 bases: TGTGCCAGCTCACCATCAGGGGACAGGGGTGAAAAACTGTTTTTT.

The chain uses TRBV6-5 and TRBJ2-4, with TRBD1 matching over 12 bases. Per germline, CDR1 MNHEY and CDR2 SVGAGI. V shed 0 bases, J shed 13 bases, and the junction held 7 bases outside the gene matches. The CDR3 sequence is 15 residues long. This CDR3 reads CASSYSRDRGRIQYF. CDR3 DNA sequence: TGTGCCAGCAGTTACTCGCGGGACAGGGGGCGAATACAGTACTTC.

J is TRBJ2-1 and V is TRBV9; TRBD2 might be the D (6 bases). Germline loops: CDR1 SGDLS, CDR2 YYNGEE. V gave up 2 bases and J gave up 6 bases, with 12 bases separating them. The CDR3 sequence is 14 residues long. The chain's CDR3 is CASSVRGRSNEQFF. CDR3 sequence (DNA): TGTGCCAGCAGCGTGCGGGGCAGATCCAATGAGCAGTTCTTC.

The chain has TRBV14 and TRBJ2-5; tentatively, D is TRBD1 (6 bases). V lost 1 base, J lost 5 bases, and 17 bases lay in between. Looked up from germline, CDR1 is SGHDN and CDR2 is FVKESK. The CDR3 totals 16 residues. The CDR3 sequence is CASSQVTPRGRETQYF. The CDR3 bases are TGTGCCAGCAGCCAAGTTACCCCCAGGGGAAGGGAGACCCAGTACTTC.

This chain uses TRBV27 with TRBJ2-7, with 7 bases fitting TRBD2. Germline CDR1 is MNHEY and CDR2 is SMNVEV (reference sequence). The V segment lost 5 bases and the J segment 0 bases; nucleotides outside the gene matches: 4. The CDR3 contains 14 residues. CDR3 loop: CASSHRDYSYEQYF. CDR3 sequence (DNA): TGTGCCAGCAGTCACCGGGACTACTCCTACGAGCAGTACTTC.

This chain uses TRBV25-1 with TRBJ2-7; weak D call: TRBD2 (6 bases). Between the trimmed V and J ends, which lost 11 bases and 6 bases, there was a span of 23 bases. Germline V gene lookup returns CDR1 MGHDK and CDR2 SYGVNS. The CDR3 has 14 amino acids. The CDR3 DNA follows: TGTGCCTATGAGGGCGGGGCTAGTGTCGGCGAGCAGTACTTC. It specifies CAYEGGASVGEQYF.

The chain has TRBV27 and TRBJ2-7, with D possibly TRBD2 on 5 matching bases. The CDR3 spans 13 residues. The V and J ends lost 3 bases and 7 bases respectively, with 13 bases between them. Germline values: CDR1 MNHEY, CDR2 SMNVEV (reference sequence). CDR3 region: CASSLRESREQYF. Written as DNA, the CDR3 is TGTGCCAGCAGTTTGAGGGAATCAAGGGAGCAGTACTTC.